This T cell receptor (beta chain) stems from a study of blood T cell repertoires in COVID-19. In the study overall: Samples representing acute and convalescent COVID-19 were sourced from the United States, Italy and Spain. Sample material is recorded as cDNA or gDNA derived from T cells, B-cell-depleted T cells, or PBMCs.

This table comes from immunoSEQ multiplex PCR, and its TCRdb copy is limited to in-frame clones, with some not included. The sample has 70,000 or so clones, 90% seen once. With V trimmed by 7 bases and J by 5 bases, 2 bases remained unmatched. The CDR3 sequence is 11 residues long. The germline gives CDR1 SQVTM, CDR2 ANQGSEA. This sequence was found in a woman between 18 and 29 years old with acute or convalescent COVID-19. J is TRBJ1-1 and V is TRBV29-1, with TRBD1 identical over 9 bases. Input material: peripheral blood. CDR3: CSAGTGTEAFF. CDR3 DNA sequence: TGCAGCGCGGGGACAGGGACTGAAGCTTTCTTT.